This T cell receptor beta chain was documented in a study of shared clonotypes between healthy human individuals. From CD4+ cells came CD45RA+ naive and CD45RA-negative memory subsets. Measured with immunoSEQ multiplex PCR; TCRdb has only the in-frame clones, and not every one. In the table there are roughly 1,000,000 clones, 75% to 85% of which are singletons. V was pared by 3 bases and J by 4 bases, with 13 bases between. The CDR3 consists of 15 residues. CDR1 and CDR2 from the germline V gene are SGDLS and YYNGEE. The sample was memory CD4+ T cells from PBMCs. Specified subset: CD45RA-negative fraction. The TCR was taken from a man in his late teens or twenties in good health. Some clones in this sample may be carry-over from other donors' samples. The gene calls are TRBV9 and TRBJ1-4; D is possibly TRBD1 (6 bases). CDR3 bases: TGTGCCAGCAGCGCTGGACAGATCTTTAATGAAAAACTGTTTTTT. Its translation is CASSAGQIFNEKLFF.